The rows below give T cell receptor beta chains drawn from one sample of a study of blood T cell repertoires in COVID-19. Assay used: immunoSEQ multiplex PCR; TCRdb lists only in-frame clones, some missing. The sample carries about 140,000 clones, about three quarters recorded once. Material: peripheral blood. The receptors here all came from a woman over 75 with active or convalescent COVID-19. Both conserved end residues are part of each CDR3. The D gene is left open where the match is weak. Not all rows give a size; the values are once, few, many and, for expanded clones, a class.

V: TRBV28
size: NA
D: NA
J: TRBJ1-2
CDR3: CASIGGPKLYGYTF
DNA: TGTGCCAGCATCGGGGGACCGAAACTCTATGGCTACACCTTC

V: TRBV20-1
size: few
D: TRBD1
J: TRBJ1-2
CDR3: CSASLGQGLSRYGYTF
DNA: TGCAGTGCTAGTTTGGGACAGGGGCTGAGTAGGTATGGCTACACCTTC

V: TRBV4-2
size: NA
D: NA
J: TRBJ2-3
CDR3: CASSQGGSTDTQYF
DNA: TGTGCCAGCAGCCAAGGCGGTAGCACAGATACGCAGTATTTT

V: TRBV5-1
size: NA
D: TRBD1
J: TRBJ2-3
CDR3: CASSSGQLDTQYF
DNA: TGCGCCAGCAGTTCGGGACAGTTGGATACGCAGTATTTT

V: TRBV18
size: NA
D: TRBD1
J: TRBJ1-6
CDR3: CASQLDRGGSPLHF
DNA: TGTGCCAGCCAGCTGGACAGGGGCGGTTCACCCCTCCACTTT

V: TRBV25-1
size: few
D: NA
J: TRBJ1-6
CDR3: CASSGLGGSNSPLHF
DNA: TGTGCCAGCAGTGGTCTTGGCGGAAGCAATTCACCCCTCCACTTT

V: TRBV24-1
size: NA
D: NA
J: TRBJ1-2
CDR3: CATSDPTENYGYTF
DNA: TGTGCCACCAGTGATCCGACAGAGAACTATGGCTACACCTTC

V: TRBV6-6
size: NA
D: NA
J: TRBJ1-4
CDR3: CASSLTQIGEKLFF
DNA: TGTGCCAGCAGTCTCACCCAGATCGGGGAAAAACTGTTTTTT

V: TRBV29-1
size: NA
D: NA
J: TRBJ1-1
CDR3: CSVVGLGVGTEAFF
DNA: TGCAGCGTCGTGGGCCTAGGGGTGGGCACTGAAGCTTTCTTT

V: TRBV6-2/TRBV6-3
size: NA
D: NA
J: TRBJ2-7
CDR3: CASSQRQVSSYEQYF
DNA: TGTGCCAGCAGCCAAAGACAGGTTAGCTCCTACGAGCAGTACTTC

V: TRBV18
size: NA
D: TRBD1
J: TRBJ1-1
CDR3: CASSLLMDRENTEAFF
DNA: TGTGCCAGCTCACTTCTAATGGACAGGGAGAACACTGAAGCTTTCTTT

V: TRBV28
size: NA
D: NA
J: TRBJ1-5
CDR3: CASQRTGGVRPQHF
DNA: TGTGCCAGCCAGAGGACGGGCGGGGTAAGGCCCCAGCATTTT

V: TRBV2
size: NA
D: TRBD1
J: TRBJ1-4
CDR3: CASRQTGLSTNEKLFF
DNA: TGTGCCAGCAGACAGACAGGGTTATCAACTAATGAAAAACTGTTTTTT

V: TRBV5-6
size: NA
D: NA
J: TRBJ2-7
CDR3: CASSLGGLNSYEQYF
DNA: TGTGCCAGCAGCTTGGGGGGCTTAAACTCCTACGAGCAGTACTTC

V: TRBV12-3/TRBV12-4
size: few
D: NA
J: TRBJ1-6
CDR3: CASNRANSPLHF
DNA: TGTGCCAGCAACAGGGCTAATTCACCCCTCCACTTT

V: TRBV4-3
size: few
D: NA
J: TRBJ1-3
CDR3: CASSQVGGFGSGNTIYF
DNA: TGCGCCAGCAGCCAAGTCGGGGGGTTTGGCTCTGGAAACACCATATATTTT

V: TRBV27
size: NA
D: TRBD1
J: TRBJ1-4
CDR3: CASSSGTDVLYNEKLFF
DNA: TGTGCCAGCAGCTCCGGGACAGACGTCTTATATAATGAAAAACTGTTTTTT

V: TRBV3-1/TRBV3-2
size: NA
D: NA
J: TRBJ1-2
CDR3: CASSHGGADGYTF
DNA: TGTGCCAGCAGCCACGGGGGGGCTGATGGCTACACCTTC

V: TRBV7-8
size: NA
D: NA
J: TRBJ2-7
CDR3: CASSGGAGAPYEQYF
DNA: TGTGCCAGCAGCGGGGGTGCGGGGGCACCCTACGAGCAGTACTTC

V: TRBV30
size: NA
D: TRBD1
J: TRBJ1-4
CDR3: CAWSVVGQGLPPTNEKLFF
DNA: TGTGCCTGGAGTGTAGTGGGACAGGGGCTCCCCCCAACTAATGAAAAACTGTTTTTT

V: TRBV9
size: few
D: NA
J: TRBJ1-1
CDR3: CASSVVTGSEAFF
DNA: TGTGCCAGCAGCGTAGTTACGGGGTCTGAAGCTTTCTTT

V: TRBV4-1
size: many
D: TRBD1
J: TRBJ2-7
CDR3: CASSPGNRDRDYEQYF
DNA: TGCGCCAGCAGCCCAGGCAACCGGGACAGGGACTACGAGCAGTACTTC

V: TRBV11-2
size: once
D: NA
J: TRBJ1-5
CDR3: CASSLGQGGFPQHF
DNA: TGTGCCAGCAGCTTAGGGCAGGGTGGATTCCCCCAGCATTTT

V: TRBV3-1/TRBV3-2
size: NA
D: NA
J: TRBJ2-4
CDR3: CASSQTGAGAKNIQYF
DNA: TGTGCCAGCAGCCAAACTGGGGCAGGAGCCAAAAACATTCAGTACTTC

V: TRBV19
size: NA
D: TRBD2
J: TRBJ2-3
CDR3: CASSIPLSGSVQYF
DNA: TGTGCCAGTAGTATACCCCTTAGCGGGTCGGTGCAGTATTTT

V: TRBV10-3
size: NA
D: TRBD1
J: TRBJ1-2
CDR3: CAISTDRGSYGYTF
DNA: TGTGCCATCAGTACTGACAGGGGTAGCTATGGCTACACCTTC

V: TRBV5-8
size: NA
D: TRBD1
J: TRBJ2-7
CDR3: CASSFLVLRTGGGEQYF
DNA: TGTGCCAGCAGCTTCTTGGTTTTGCGGACAGGGGGCGGCGAGCAGTACTTC

V: TRBV6-5
size: NA
D: NA
J: TRBJ1-3
CDR3: CASSSSGVGGNTIYF
DNA: TGTGCCAGCAGTTCCTCAGGGGTGGGCGGAAACACCATATATTTT

V: TRBV7-2
size: NA
D: NA
J: TRBJ1-1
CDR3: CASSVQGTSRNTEAFF
DNA: TGTGCCAGCAGCGTGCAGGGGACAAGTAGAAACACTGAAGCTTTCTTT

V: TRBV6-6
size: NA
D: TRBD1
J: TRBJ1-1
CDR3: CASSFNRGEAFF
DNA: TGTGCCAGCAGCTTCAACAGGGGTGAAGCTTTCTTT

V: TRBV6-2/TRBV6-3
size: NA
D: TRBD2
J: TRBJ2-5
CDR3: CASSYVALAGGQETQYF
DNA: TGTGCCAGCAGTTACGTCGCGCTAGCGGGGGGACAAGAGACCCAGTACTTC

V: TRBV12-3/TRBV12-4
size: NA
D: NA
J: TRBJ1-2
CDR3: CATRLGYGYTF
DNA: TGTGCCACGAGGTTAGGCTATGGCTACACCTTC

V: TRBV13
size: NA
D: NA
J: TRBJ1-1
CDR3: CASSPQVTGTEAFF
DNA: TGTGCCAGCAGCCCACAGGTAACTGGGACTGAAGCTTTCTTT

V: TRBV7-2
size: NA
D: TRBD2
J: TRBJ2-1
CDR3: CASSLLSGAQFF
DNA: TGTGCCAGCAGCTTGCTGAGCGGGGCTCAGTTCTTC

V: TRBV4-2
size: NA
D: TRBD1
J: TRBJ2-3
CDR3: CASSQDNYHDRDREDTQYF
DNA: TGTGCCAGCAGCCAAGATAACTACCACGACAGGGATCGAGAAGATACGCAGTATTTT

V: TRBV5-1
size: NA
D: NA
J: TRBJ2-7
CDR3: CASSKDNYYEQYF
DNA: TGCGCCAGCAGCAAGGACAATTACTACGAGCAGTACTTC

V: TRBV5-6
size: once
D: NA
J: TRBJ2-7
CDR3: CASSPQGIFYEQYF
DNA: TGTGCCAGCAGCCCTCAGGGAATTTTCTACGAGCAGTACTTC

V: TRBV6-4
size: NA
D: NA
J: TRBJ2-5
CDR3: CATRGQAGETQYF
DNA: TGTGCCACCCGGGGCCAGGCGGGGGAGACCCAGTACTTC

V: TRBV5-1
size: NA
D: NA
J: TRBJ1-6
CDR3: CASSRTSSGNSPLHF
DNA: TGCGCCAGCAGCCGGACTTCGTCGGGGAATTCACCCCTCCACTTT